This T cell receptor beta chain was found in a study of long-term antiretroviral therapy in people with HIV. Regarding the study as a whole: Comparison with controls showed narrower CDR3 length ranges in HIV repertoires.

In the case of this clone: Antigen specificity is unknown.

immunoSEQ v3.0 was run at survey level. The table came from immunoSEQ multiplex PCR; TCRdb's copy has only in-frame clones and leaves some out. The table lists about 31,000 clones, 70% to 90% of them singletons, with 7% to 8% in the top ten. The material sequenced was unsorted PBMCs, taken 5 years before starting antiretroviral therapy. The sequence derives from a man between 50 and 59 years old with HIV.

DNA of the CDR3: TGCGCCAGCAGCCAAGTTCCCAGTCGACAGGGCTTACCACCCGAGCAGTACTTC. Translated: CASSQVPSRQGLPPEQYF. The chain carries TRBV4-3 and TRBJ2-7; the match to TRBD1 covers 7 bases. Germline assignment: CDR1 LGHNA and CDR2 YSLEER. This CDR3 comprises 18 residues. The trim removed 1 base at V and 6 bases at J, leaving 18 bases unmatched.